Sequencing of this TCR beta chain was carried out in a study of STAT5B mutations in CD4+ large granular lymphocyte leukemia. Sequenced by immunoSEQ multiplex PCR; TCRdb stores in-frame clones only, minus some. The data contain roughly 34,000 clones, around 80% of them seen just once; the ten biggest clones take up roughly 7%. This clone has a single count. Germline V CDR1 and CDR2: LNHDA, SQIVND (reference sequence). The CDR3 is 15 residues long. Trimming removed 2 bases from V and 0 bases from J, with 8 bases in between. The TCR comes from a human donor in good health. Source material: CD4+ T cells from blood buffy coats. The gene calls are TRBV19 and TRBJ1-3; no firm D call. In DNA form, the CDR3 reads TGTGCCAGTAGTATAATGCGGTCCTCTGGAAACACCATATATTTT. It codes for CASSIMRSSGNTIYF.